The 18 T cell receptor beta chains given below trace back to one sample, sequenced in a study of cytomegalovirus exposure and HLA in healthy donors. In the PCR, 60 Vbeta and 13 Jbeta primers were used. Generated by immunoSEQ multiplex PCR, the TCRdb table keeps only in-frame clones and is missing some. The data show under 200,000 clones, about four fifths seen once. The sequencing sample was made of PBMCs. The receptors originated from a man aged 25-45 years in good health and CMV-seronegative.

The CDR3 DNA is TGTGCCTGGAAAAACAGGTGGAATAACTATGGCTACACCTTC. Residues: CAWKNRWNNYGYTF. The chain has TRBV30 and TRBJ1-2, with a possible D match to TRBD1 (5 bases). V was trimmed by 4 bases and J by 1 base, leaving 13 bases between them. The CDR3 extends over 14 amino acids. CDR1 and CDR2 (germline): GTSNPN, SVGIG (reference sequence).

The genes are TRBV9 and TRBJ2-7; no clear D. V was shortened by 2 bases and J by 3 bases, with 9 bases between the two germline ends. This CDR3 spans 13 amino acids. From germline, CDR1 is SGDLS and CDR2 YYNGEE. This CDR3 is CASSVGPVYEQYF. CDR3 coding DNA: TGTGCCAGCAGCGTGGGCCCGGTCTACGAGCAGTACTTC.

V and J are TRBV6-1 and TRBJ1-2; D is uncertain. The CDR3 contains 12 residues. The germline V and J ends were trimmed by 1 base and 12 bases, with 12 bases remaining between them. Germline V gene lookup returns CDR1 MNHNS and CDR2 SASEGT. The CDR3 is CASSEGSGPNTF. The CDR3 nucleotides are TGTGCCAGCAGTGAAGGCAGCGGGCCCAACACCTTC.

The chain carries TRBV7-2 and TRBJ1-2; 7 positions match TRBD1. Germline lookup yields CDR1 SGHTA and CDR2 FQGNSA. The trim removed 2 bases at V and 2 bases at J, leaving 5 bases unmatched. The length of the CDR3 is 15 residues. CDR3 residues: CASSLLGGANYGYTF. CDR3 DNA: TGTGCCAGCAGCTTATTAGGGGGCGCGAACTATGGCTACACCTTC.

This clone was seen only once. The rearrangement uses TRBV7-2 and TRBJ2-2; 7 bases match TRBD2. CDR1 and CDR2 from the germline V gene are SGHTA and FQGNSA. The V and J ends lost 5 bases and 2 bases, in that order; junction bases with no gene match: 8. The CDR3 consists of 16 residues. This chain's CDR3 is CASSTPSGHNTGELFF. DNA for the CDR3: TGTGCCAGCAGCACCCCTAGCGGCCACAACACCGGGGAGCTGTTTTTT.

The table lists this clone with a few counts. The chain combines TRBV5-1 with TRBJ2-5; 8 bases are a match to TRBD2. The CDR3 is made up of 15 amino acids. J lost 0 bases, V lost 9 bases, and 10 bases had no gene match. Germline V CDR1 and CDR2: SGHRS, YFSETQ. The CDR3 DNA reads TGCGCCAACCCCATAGCGGGGACGAACCAAGAGACCCAGTACTTC. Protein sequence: CANPIAGTNQETQYF.

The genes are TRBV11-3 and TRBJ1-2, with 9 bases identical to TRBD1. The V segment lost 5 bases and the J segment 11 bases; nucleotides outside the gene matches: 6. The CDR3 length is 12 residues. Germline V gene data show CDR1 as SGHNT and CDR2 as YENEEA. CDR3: CASSPTGGSYTF. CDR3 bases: TGTGCCAGCAGCCCTACAGGGGGCAGTTACACCTTC.

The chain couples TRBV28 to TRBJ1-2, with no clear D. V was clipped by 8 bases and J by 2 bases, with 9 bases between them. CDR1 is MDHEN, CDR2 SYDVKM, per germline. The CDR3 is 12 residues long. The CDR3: CASGGPNYGYTF. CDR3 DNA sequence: TGTGCCAGCGGCGGTCCGAACTATGGCTACACCTTC.

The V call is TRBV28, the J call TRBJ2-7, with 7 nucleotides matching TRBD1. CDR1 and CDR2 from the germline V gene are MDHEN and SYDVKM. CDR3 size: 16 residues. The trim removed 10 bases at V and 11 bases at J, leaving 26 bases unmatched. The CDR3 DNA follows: TGTGCCACCGCACTTACAGGGGCAAGGGTAGAGTTCCGGGAGTACTTC. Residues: CATALTGARVEFREYF.

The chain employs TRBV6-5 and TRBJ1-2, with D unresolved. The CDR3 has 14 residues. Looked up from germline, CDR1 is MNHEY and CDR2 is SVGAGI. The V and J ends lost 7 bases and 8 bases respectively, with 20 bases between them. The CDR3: CASMGLQVSEGYTF. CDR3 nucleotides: TGTGCCAGCATGGGCCTCCAGGTTTCGGAAGGCTACACCTTC.

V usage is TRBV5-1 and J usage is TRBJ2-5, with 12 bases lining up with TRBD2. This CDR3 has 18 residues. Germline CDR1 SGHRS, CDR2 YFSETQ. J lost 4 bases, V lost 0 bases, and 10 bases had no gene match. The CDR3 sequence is CASSLVTSGRRGRETQYF. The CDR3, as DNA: TGCGCCAGCAGCTTGGTAACTAGCGGGAGGCGGGGACGAGAGACCCAGTACTTC.

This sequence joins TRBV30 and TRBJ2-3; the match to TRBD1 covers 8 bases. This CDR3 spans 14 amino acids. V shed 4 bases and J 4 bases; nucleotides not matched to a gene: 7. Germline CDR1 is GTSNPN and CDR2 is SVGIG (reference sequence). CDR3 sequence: CAWNQGAGADTQYF. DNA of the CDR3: TGTGCCTGGAACCAGGGGGCAGGGGCAGATACGCAGTATTTT.

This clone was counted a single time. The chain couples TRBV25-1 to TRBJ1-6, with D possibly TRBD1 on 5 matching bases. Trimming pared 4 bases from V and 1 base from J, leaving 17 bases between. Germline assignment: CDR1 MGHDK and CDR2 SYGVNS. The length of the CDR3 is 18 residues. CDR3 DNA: TGTGCCAGCAGTGGATTGAACGATAGACAGTCCTATAATTCACCCCTCCACTTT. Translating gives CASSGLNDRQSYNSPLHF.

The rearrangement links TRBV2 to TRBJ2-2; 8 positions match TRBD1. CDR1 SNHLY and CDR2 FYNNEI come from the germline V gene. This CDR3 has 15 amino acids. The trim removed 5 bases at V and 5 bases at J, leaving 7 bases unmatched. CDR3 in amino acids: CASSMDRVRTGELFF. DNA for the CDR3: TGTGCCAGCAGTATGGACAGGGTTCGAACCGGGGAGCTGTTTTTT.

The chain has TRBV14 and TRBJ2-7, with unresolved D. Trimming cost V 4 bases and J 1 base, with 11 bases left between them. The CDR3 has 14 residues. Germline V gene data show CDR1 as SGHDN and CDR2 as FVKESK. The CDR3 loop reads CASSLFGPSYEQYF. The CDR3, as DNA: TGTGCCAGCAGCCTTTTTGGGCCATCCTACGAGCAGTACTTC.

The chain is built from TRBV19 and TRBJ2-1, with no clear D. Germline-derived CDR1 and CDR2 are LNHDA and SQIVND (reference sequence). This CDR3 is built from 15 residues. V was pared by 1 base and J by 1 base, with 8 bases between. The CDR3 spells CASSIGASSYNEQFF. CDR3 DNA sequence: TGTGCCAGTAGTATAGGCGCCTCGTCCTACAATGAGCAGTTCTTC.

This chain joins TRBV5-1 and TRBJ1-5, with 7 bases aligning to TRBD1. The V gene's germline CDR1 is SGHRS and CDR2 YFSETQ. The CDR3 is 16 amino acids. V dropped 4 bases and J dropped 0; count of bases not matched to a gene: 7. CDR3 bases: TGCGCCAGCAGCCCTGGACAGGCGCCTAGCAATCAGCCCCAGCATTTT. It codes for CASSPGQAPSNQPQHF.

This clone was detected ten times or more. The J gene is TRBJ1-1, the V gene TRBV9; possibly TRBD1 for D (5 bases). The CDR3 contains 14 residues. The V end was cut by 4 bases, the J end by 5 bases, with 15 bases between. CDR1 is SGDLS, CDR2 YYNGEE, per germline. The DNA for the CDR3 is TGTGCCAGCAGCCCTCAGGGTTACGAGACTGAAGCTTTCTTT. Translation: CASSPQGYETEAFF.